The rows below give T cell receptor beta chains drawn from one sample of a study of blood T cell repertoires in COVID-19. This table comes from immunoSEQ multiplex PCR, and its TCRdb copy is limited to in-frame clones, with some not included. The top ten hold roughly 0.78% of the sample, which has under 550,000 clones, 70% to 90% seen once. The specimen was peripheral blood. Receptors originate from a man aged 18 to 29 with COVID-19, enrolled during active disease. Both conserved end residues are part of each CDR3. A D gene is named only where the DNA matches it firmly. Size is omitted from some rows. Given values are once, few, many or a class for expanded clones.

clone_size,j_call,d_call,v_call,cdr3_aa,cdr3_nt
.,TRBJ2-7,TRBD2,TRBV10-3,CAISSTSGSEQYF,TGTGCCATCAGTAGCACTAGCGGGAGCGAGCAGTACTTC
once,TRBJ2-3,TRBD2,TRBV4-2,CASSQTGLAMGTDTQYF,TGTGCCAGCAGCCAAACGGGACTAGCGATGGGCACAGATACGCAGTATTTT
.,TRBJ2-5,TRBD2,TRBV3-1/TRBV3-2,CASSQATGGGPQETQYF,TGTGCCAGCAGCCAGGCAACGGGGGGAGGGCCCCAAGAGACCCAGTACTTC
once,TRBJ1-6,TRBD1,TRBV5-4,CASSSGQGTSYNSPLHF,TGTGCCAGCAGCTCCGGACAGGGGACGTCCTATAATTCACCCCTCCACTTT
.,TRBJ1-2,TRBD1,TRBV3-1/TRBV3-2,CASKTSGQGHGYTF,TGTGCCAGCAAAACCTCGGGACAGGGCCATGGCTACACCTTC
.,TRBJ1-5,.,TRBV18,CASSYRGGEDGNQPQHF,TGTGCCAGCTCATACCGCGGGGGGGAGGATGGCAATCAGCCCCAGCATTTT
.,TRBJ2-7,.,TRBV5-1,CASSLAGARRQYF,TGCGCCAGCAGCTTGGCTGGGGCCAGGAGACAGTACTTC
.,TRBJ2-5,.,TRBV7-7,CASSLDVGEWSTQYF,TGTGCCAGCAGCTTAGACGTCGGGGAATGGTCGACCCAGTACTTC
.,TRBJ1-1,TRBD1,TRBV11-1,CASSTRQGEAFF,TGTGCCAGCAGCACGAGACAGGGGGAAGCTTTCTTT
.,TRBJ2-1,TRBD2,TRBV9,CASSVGTSGSYEQFF,TGTGCCAGCAGCGTAGGGACTAGCGGGAGTTACGAGCAGTTCTTC
once,TRBJ2-3,TRBD1,TRBV27,CASSYRPGQLPDTQYF,TGTGCCAGCAGTTACCGCCCGGGACAGTTGCCAGATACGCAGTATTTT
.,TRBJ1-2,.,TRBV2,CASSEISPGFNYGYTF,TGTGCCAGCAGTGAAATATCTCCCGGGTTTAACTATGGCTACACCTTC
.,TRBJ1-5,.,TRBV19,CASSTRAGWSNQPQHF,TGTGCCAGTAGTACCCGCGCTGGTTGGAGCAATCAGCCCCAGCATTTT
.,TRBJ2-2,.,TRBV19,CASSMSPGNTGELFF,TGTGCCAGTAGTATGTCTCCAGGGAACACCGGGGAGCTGTTTTTT
.,TRBJ2-7,TRBD1,TRBV19,CASTSKGAGGHEQYF,TGTGCCAGTACCTCAAAGGGGGCAGGGGGCCACGAGCAGTACTTC
.,TRBJ1-2,.,TRBV7-9,CASSLTDRTGGYTF,TGTGCCAGCAGCTTAACAGACCGGACGGGGGGCTACACCTTC
.,TRBJ2-1,TRBD2,TRBV18,CASSPNSGGAWNEQFF,TGTGCCAGCTCACCAAATAGCGGGGGGGCCTGGAATGAGCAGTTCTTC
.,TRBJ2-3,TRBD2,TRBV2,CASSDGLAGGADTQYF,TGTGCCAGCAGTGATGGGTTAGCGGGGGGAGCAGATACGCAGTATTTT
.,TRBJ1-5,.,TRBV5-1,CASSLTAGANQPQHF,TGCGCCAGCAGCTTGACGGCAGGGGCCAATCAGCCCCAGCATTTT
.,TRBJ1-1,.,TRBV12-3/TRBV12-4,CASSFEGTEAFF,TGTGCCAGCAGTTTCGAGGGTACTGAAGCTTTCTTT
.,TRBJ2-3,.,TRBV27,CASSPLPPDTQYF,TGTGCCAGCAGTCCCCTTCCTCCAGATACGCAGTATTTT
few,TRBJ2-5,TRBD2,TRBV6-1,CASSEEVAGGTQYF,TGTGCCAGCAGTGAAGAAGTAGCGGGAGGGACCCAGTACTTC
.,TRBJ1-6,.,TRBV3-1/TRBV3-2,CASSQEGLNSPLHF,TGTGCCAGCAGCCAAGAGGGGCTTAATTCACCCCTCCACTTT
few,TRBJ1-5,TRBD1,TRBV11-2,CASSLDGGGMGNQPQHF,TGTGCCAGCAGCTTAGATGGAGGGGGCATGGGCAATCAGCCCCAGCATTTT
.,TRBJ1-2,.,TRBV6-4,CASSELSQGSGGYTF,TGTGCCAGCAGTGAACTAAGCCAGGGGTCGGGCGGCTACACCTTC
.,TRBJ2-7,TRBD1,TRBV19,CASSAGTGATYEQYF,TGTGCCAGTAGTGCGGGGACAGGGGCAACCTACGAGCAGTACTTC
once,TRBJ1-1,.,TRBV6-1,CASSETGEGTEAFF,TGTGCCAGCAGTGAAACGGGGGAAGGCACTGAAGCTTTCTTT
.,TRBJ2-1,.,TRBV5-5,CASSFGQNEQFF,TGTGCCAGCAGCTTCGGACAGAATGAGCAGTTCTTC
.,TRBJ2-2,TRBD2,TRBV18,CASSPKSTSGKSGELFF,TGTGCCAGCTCACCAAAATCGACTAGCGGGAAGTCCGGGGAGCTGTTTTTT
.,TRBJ2-7,.,TRBV5-1,CASRYSGGEQYF,TGCGCCAGCAGGTATTCAGGGGGGGAGCAGTACTTC
once,TRBJ2-5,.,TRBV18,CASSPNREETQYF,TGTGCCAGCTCACCAAATCGAGAAGAGACCCAGTACTTC
.,TRBJ2-3,TRBD1,TRBV11-3,CASSKGQGTTSHTDTQYF,TGTGCCAGCAGCAAAGGACAGGGGACAACCTCTCACACAGATACGCAGTATTTT
.,TRBJ2-2,TRBD1,TRBV7-3,CASSQRTGLRNGELFF,TGTGCCAGCAGCCAGAGGACAGGCCTTCGTAACGGGGAGCTGTTTTTT
.,TRBJ2-5,.,TRBV4-1,CASSRTQLETQYF,TGCGCCAGCAGCCGAACACAGCTTGAGACCCAGTACTTC
.,TRBJ1-5,.,TRBV18,CASSPGRGQPQHF,TGTGCCAGCTCACCAGGCAGGGGCCAGCCCCAGCATTTT
.,TRBJ2-3,TRBD1,TRBV5-1,CASSSDRGDTQYF,TGCGCCAGCAGCAGCGACAGGGGGGATACGCAGTATTTT
.,TRBJ1-2,TRBD1,TRBV2,CASRGQGAGGYTF,TGTGCCAGCAGAGGACAGGGGGCGGGAGGCTACACCTTC
.,TRBJ1-6,.,TRBV7-2,CASSRTARGSPLHF,TGTGCCAGCAGCCGGACAGCCAGAGGGTCACCCCTCCACTTT
.,TRBJ1-2,.,TRBV4-1,CASSQAGGISGYTF,TGCGCCAGCAGCCAAGCCGGGGGTATCAGTGGCTACACCTTC
.,TRBJ2-3,TRBD1,TRBV6-5,CASSRQGLTDTQYF,TGTGCCAGCAGTAGACAGGGGCTCACAGATACGCAGTATTTT
.,TRBJ1-3,.,TRBV14,CASSQVAGFSGNTIYF,TGTGCCAGCAGCCAAGTGGCGGGTTTCTCTGGAAACACCATATATTTT
few,TRBJ1-3,.,TRBV2,CASSVSGNTIYF,TGTGCCAGCAGCGTATCTGGAAACACCATATATTTT
.,TRBJ1-1,.,TRBV5-1,CASSLDAANTEAFF,TGCGCCAGCAGCTTGGATGCGGCGAACACTGAAGCTTTCTTT
.,TRBJ2-1,TRBD2,TRBV19,CASAPGFSGSNPYNEQFF,TGTGCCAGTGCCCCCGGGTTCAGCGGGAGTAACCCCTACAATGAGCAGTTCTTC
few,TRBJ1-1,.,TRBV19,CASSAGAGTEAFF,TGTGCCAGTAGTGCTGGGGCCGGCACTGAAGCTTTCTTT
many,TRBJ2-1,.,TRBV7-6,CASSLGLGVGGSLNEQFF,TGTGCCAGCAGCTTAGGCCTTGGGGTGGGTGGGAGTCTGAATGAGCAGTTCTTC
once,TRBJ1-1,.,TRBV7-9,CASSLAQGRFTEAFF,TGTGCCAGCAGCTTAGCGCAGGGAAGGTTTACTGAAGCTTTCTTT
once,TRBJ1-6,.,TRBV13,CASSHQADNSPLHF,TGTGCCAGCAGCCATCAGGCAGATAATTCACCCCTCCACTTT
.,TRBJ1-6,.,TRBV15,CATHNRSYNSPLHF,TGTGCCACCCACAACCGCTCCTATAATTCACCCCTCCACTTT
once,TRBJ2-3,TRBD1,TRBV27,CASSLGQGAFTQYF,TGTGCCAGCAGTCTAGGGCAGGGGGCATTTACGCAGTATTTT
once,TRBJ2-3,TRBD2,TRBV15,CATSRDSGRKDTQYF,TGTGCCACCAGCAGAGACAGCGGGAGGAAAGATACGCAGTATTTT